These 22 T cell receptor beta chains were all obtained from the same sample, sequenced in a study of blood T cells in healthy people across ages. Using a J-beta primer mix together with a sample-barcoded 5' primer, a second PCR was run for roughly 6 to 11 cycles. TCRdb recomputed calls from the 5' RACE reads with MiXCR, one row per CDR3 protein. The data hold 650,000 to 1,000,000 distinct CDR3 sequences, with 35% to 40% observed a single time. Source material: blood. The receptor source for this set is a young man in good health.

Remarks on this clonotype: Possible read error: a much larger clone is one base away. V and J are TRBV12-3 or TRBV12-4 and TRBJ1-2; no firm D call. The CDR3 has 13 amino acids. This CDR3 reads CASGFEGPYGYTF. In nucleotides, the CDR3 is TGTGCCAGCGGTTTTGAGGGTCCCTATGGCTACACCTTC.

V gene TRBV25-1 combines with J gene TRBJ1-2; D is undetermined. CDR3 length: 12 amino acids. Per germline, CDR1 MGHDK and CDR2 SYGVNS. Trimming took off 5 bases at V and 5 bases at J, with 9 bases between the two ends. CDR3 loop: CASSRGRYGYTF. CDR3 DNA: TGTGCCAGCAGTCGGGGTCGATATGGCTACACCTTC.

This chain joins TRBV7-8 and TRBJ1-1, with a tentative D call TRBD1 (5 bases). V was trimmed by 5 bases and J by 7 bases, leaving 17 bases between them. The CDR3 loop spans 14 amino acids. From germline, CDR1 is SGHVS and CDR2 FQNEAQ. CDR3 sequence reads: CASSLAGRRGEAFF. In DNA form, the CDR3 reads TGTGCCAGCAGCCTCGCCGGGAGAAGGGGTGAAGCTTTCTTT.

V is TRBV11-2 and J is TRBJ1-1; 8 bases are shared with TRBD1. The CDR3 extends over 16 amino acids. Germline CDR1 reads SGHAT; CDR2 reads FQNNGV. The trim removed 3 bases at V and 1 base at J, leaving 7 bases unmatched. Written as DNA, the CDR3 is TGTGCCAGCAGCTTCCCTATCGACAGGGGGAACACTGAAGCTTTCTTT. This encodes CASSFPIDRGNTEAFF.

Notes on this clonotype: A read error may be the cause here, since a much bigger clone is one base away. V gene TRBV11-2 combines with J gene TRBJ2-7; weak D call: TRBD2 (6 bases). This CDR3 has 14 amino acids. Looked up from germline, CDR1 is SGHAT and CDR2 is FQNNGV. In nucleotides, the CDR3 is TGTGCCAGCAGCCGGGCGGGGTACTCCTACGAGCAGAACTTC. Translated, it gives CASSRAGYSYEQNF.

This clonotype was observed a handful of times. The chain employs TRBV4-2 and TRBJ2-1, with D possibly TRBD2 on 6 matching bases. Matching the DNA end better, TRBJ2-7 makes the J call doubtful. The germline CDR1 and CDR2 sequences are LGHNA and YNFKEQ. The length of the CDR3 is 15 residues. In nucleotides, the CDR3 is TGTGCCAGCAGCGCCGACGGAGAGGACTACAATGAGCAGTACTTC. Its protein product is CASSADGEDYNEQYF.

This chain links TRBV7-9 with TRBJ1-4; a possible D gene is TRBD1 (5 bases). Between the trimmed V and J ends, which lost 4 bases and 6 bases, there was a span of 12 bases. The CDR3 totals 14 residues. Germline CDR1 SEHNR, CDR2 FQNEAQ (reference sequence). The CDR3, as DNA: TGTGCCAGCAGCTCCAGGGTAAACCATGAAAAACTGTTTTTT. Translating gives CASSSRVNHEKLFF. Drawing the rest from reference TRBV7-9 and TRBJ1-4, the complete variable domain is DTGVSQNPRHKITKRGQNVTFRCDPISEHNRLYWYRQTLGQGPEFLTYFQNEAQLEKSRLLSDRFSAERPKGSFSTLEIQRTEQGDSAMYLCASSSRVNHEKLFFGSGTQLSVL.

This clonotype has a count of ten or more. J is TRBJ2-1 and V is TRBV20-1; D ambiguous. The CDR3 contains 13 residues. CDR1 is DFQATT and CDR2 is SNEGSKA in the germline V gene (reference sequence). Trimming removed 6 bases from V and 3 bases from J, with 12 bases in between. CDR3 sequence reads: CSASAEFYNEQFF. CDR3 DNA sequence: TGCAGTGCGAGCGCAGAATTCTACAATGAGCAGTTCTTC.

This clonotype showed up just a few times. The CDR3 region has the DNA TGTGCCAGCATTAAGGGGGTTTTGGACATTCAGTACTTC. The encoded protein is CASIKGVLDIQYF. This sequence joins TRBV2 and TRBJ2-4; D is possibly TRBD1 (6 bases). Deletions cut 7 bases from V and 8 bases from J, with 15 bases between. Germline V gives CDR1 SNHLY, CDR2 FYNNEI. This CDR3 has 13 residues.

The chain is built from TRBV12-3 or TRBV12-4 and TRBJ2-7; D perhaps matches TRBD2 (5 bases). The CDR3 runs to 14 residues. Trimming took off 3 bases at V and 1 base at J, with 10 bases between the two ends. In DNA, the CDR3 is TGTGCCAGCAGTTTTTATGAGGGATCCTACGAGCAGTACTTC. Its protein product is CASSFYEGSYEQYF.

Worth noting for this clonotype: A much larger clone differs by one base, so this may be a read error. This chain joins TRBV10-3 and TRBJ2-7; 8 nucleotides line up with TRBD1. Germline V CDR1 and CDR2: ENHRY, SYGVKD. The V and J ends lost 8 bases and 10 bases, in that order; junction bases with no gene match: 16. The CDR3 spans 14 residues. The CDR3 is CAIGGGTGQDTQYF. In DNA, the CDR3 is TGTGCCATCGGTGGGGGGACAGGCCAAGATACCCAGTACTTC.

This clonotype appeared a single time. Possible read error: a much larger clone is one base away. This chain uses TRBV2 with TRBJ2-7; a possible D gene is TRBD1 (6 bases). The CDR3 has 14 amino acids. Per germline, CDR1 SNHLY and CDR2 FYNNEI. CDR3 sequence (DNA): TGTGCCAGCAGCAACAGGGTTTTCTCCGACGAGCAGTACTTC. Translating gives CASSNRVFSDEQYF.

About this clonotype: A much bigger clone sits one base away, suggesting this may be a read error. This sequence joins TRBV12-3 or TRBV12-4 and TRBJ2-4; D remains ambiguous. CDR3 length: 13 residues. The V gene lost 3 bases and the J gene lost 13 bases, with 16 bases spanning the gap. DNA of the CDR3: TGTGCCAGCAGTTTGGGCCGGACCAATGAGCAGTACTTC. It yields the protein CASSLGRTNEQYF.

This clonotype showed up just a few times. The chain recombines TRBV6-2 or TRBV6-3 with TRBJ1-2; D not certain. Germline V CDR1 and CDR2: MNHEY, SVGEGT. Trimming took off 5 bases at V and 2 bases at J, with 12 bases between the two ends. The CDR3 has 14 residues. The CDR3 here is CASSRPGENYGYTF. The CDR3 DNA sequence: TGTGCCAGCAGTCGTCCGGGAGAGAACTATGGCTACACCTTC.

The V and J genes are TRBV7-2 and TRBJ2-7; 8 bases match TRBD2. This CDR3 comprises 14 residues. From germline, CDR1 is SGHTA and CDR2 FQGNSA. V shed 3 bases, J shed 3 bases, and the junction held 4 bases outside the gene matches. The CDR3 region is CASSLGLAGYEQYF. In DNA form, the CDR3 reads TGTGCCAGCAGCTTGGGTCTAGCGGGCTACGAGCAGTACTTC.

Note on this clonotype: Mismatch with germline at one junction end may stem from a read error. V gene TRBV28 combines with J gene TRBJ2-3, with no clear D. There are 14 residues in the CDR3. Per germline, CDR1 MDHEN and CDR2 SYDVKM. CDR3 sequence reads: CASSEPASTDTQDF. The CDR3 region has the DNA TGTGCCAGCAGCGAACCGGCGAGCACAGATACGCAGGATTTT.

J is TRBJ2-3 and V is TRBV4-3; 7 nucleotides match TRBD1. Germline-derived CDR1 and CDR2 are LGHNA and YSLEER. The trim removed 0 bases at V and 0 bases at J, leaving 6 bases unmatched. The CDR3 extends over 17 amino acids. Here the CDR3 DNA reads TGCGCCAGCAGCCAAGATCTAGCCAGGGGGAGCACAGATACGCAGTATTTT. Translated: CASSQDLARGSTDTQYF.

This clonotype showed up just a few times. V usage is TRBV29-1 and J usage is TRBJ2-1, with D unresolved. Trimming took off 1 base at V and 4 bases at J, with 14 bases between the two ends. The germline V gene has CDR1 SQVTM and CDR2 ANQGSEA. The CDR3 runs to 15 residues. CDR3 amino acids: CSVEGEPPTYNEQFF. The CDR3 DNA reads as TGCAGCGTTGAAGGCGAACCTCCTACTTACAATGAGCAGTTCTTC.

The J gene is TRBJ2-1, the V gene TRBV2, with TRBD1 matching over 7 bases. Germline V lookup: CDR1 SNHLY, CDR2 FYNNEI. This CDR3 is 14 amino acids long. Trimming at V came to 7 bases and at J to 12 bases, leaving 15 bases not matched to a gene. The CDR3 spells CASKVDRQSQGQFF. CDR3 DNA sequence: TGTGCCAGCAAAGTGGACAGGCAAAGCCAGGGGCAGTTCTTC.

This clonotype was recorded a few times. This sequence joins TRBV12-3 or TRBV12-4 and TRBJ1-5; 11 nucleotides align to TRBD1. Unmatched junction bases numbered 5, after V lost 5 bases and J lost 5 bases. The CDR3 runs 15 residues. This chain's CDR3 is CASSAWGQGDQPQHF. The DNA of the CDR3 is TGTGCCAGCAGTGCCTGGGGACAGGGGGATCAGCCCCAGCATTTT.

This clonotype was picked up many times. The chain is built from TRBV20-1 and TRBJ2-3, with TRBD2 matching 7 bases. V shed 4 bases and J 3 bases; nucleotides not matched to a gene: 22. The CDR3 is 19 amino acids. Germline CDR1 is DFQATT and CDR2 is SNEGSKA (reference sequence). The CDR3 DNA sequence: TGCAGTGCTACGTACCCCCTTACCCCCGGGACTACCCAAACAGATACGCAGTATTTT. It translates to CSATYPLTPGTTQTDTQYF.

A few counts support this clonotype. The genes are TRBV29-1 and TRBJ2-2; D remains unclear. The CDR3 has 15 residues. The germline gives CDR1 SQVTM, CDR2 ANQGSEA. Trimming pared 0 bases from V and 1 base from J, leaving 9 bases between. In DNA form, the CDR3 reads TGCAGCGTTGAAGAAATTTTGGGGAACACCGGGGAGCTGTTTTTT. It yields the protein CSVEEILGNTGELFF.